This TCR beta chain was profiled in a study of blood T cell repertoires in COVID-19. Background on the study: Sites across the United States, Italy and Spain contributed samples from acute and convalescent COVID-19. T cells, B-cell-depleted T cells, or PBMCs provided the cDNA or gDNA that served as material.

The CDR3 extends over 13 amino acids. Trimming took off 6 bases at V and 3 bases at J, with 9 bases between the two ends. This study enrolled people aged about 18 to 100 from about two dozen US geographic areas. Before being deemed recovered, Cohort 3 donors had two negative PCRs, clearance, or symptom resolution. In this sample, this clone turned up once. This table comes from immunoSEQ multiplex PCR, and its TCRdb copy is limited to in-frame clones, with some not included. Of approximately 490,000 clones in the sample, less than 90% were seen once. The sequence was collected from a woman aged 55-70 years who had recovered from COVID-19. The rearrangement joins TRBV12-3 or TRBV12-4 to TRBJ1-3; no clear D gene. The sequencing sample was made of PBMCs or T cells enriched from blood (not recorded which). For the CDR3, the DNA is TGTGCCAGCAGCAACCCAGGTGGAAACACCATATATTTT. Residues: CASSNPGGNTIYF.